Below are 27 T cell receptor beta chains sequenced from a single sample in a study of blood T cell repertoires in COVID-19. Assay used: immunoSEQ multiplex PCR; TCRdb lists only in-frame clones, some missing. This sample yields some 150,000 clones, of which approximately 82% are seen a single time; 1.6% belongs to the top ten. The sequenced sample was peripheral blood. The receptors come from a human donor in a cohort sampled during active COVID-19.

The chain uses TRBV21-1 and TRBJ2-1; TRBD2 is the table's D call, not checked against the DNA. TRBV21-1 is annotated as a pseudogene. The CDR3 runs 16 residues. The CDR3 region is CASSAPGREGIDEQFF. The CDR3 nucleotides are TGTGCCAGCAGCGCCCCGGGGCGGGAGGGCATCGATGAGCAGTTCTTC.

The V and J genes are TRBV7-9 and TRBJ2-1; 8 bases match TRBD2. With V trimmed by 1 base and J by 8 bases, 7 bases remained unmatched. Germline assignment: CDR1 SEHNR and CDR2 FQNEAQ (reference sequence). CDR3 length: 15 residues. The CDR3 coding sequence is TGTGCCAGCAGCTTAGTCGGGAGGGCCGCCGATGAGCAGTTCTTC. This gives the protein CASSLVGRAADEQFF.

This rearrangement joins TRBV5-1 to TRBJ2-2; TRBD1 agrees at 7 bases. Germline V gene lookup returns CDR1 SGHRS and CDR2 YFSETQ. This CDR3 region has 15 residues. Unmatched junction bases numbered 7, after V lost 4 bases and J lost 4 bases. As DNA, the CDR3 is TGCGCCAGCAGCAATACAGGGGCCGGCACCGGGGAGCTGTTTTTT. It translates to CASSNTGAGTGELFF.

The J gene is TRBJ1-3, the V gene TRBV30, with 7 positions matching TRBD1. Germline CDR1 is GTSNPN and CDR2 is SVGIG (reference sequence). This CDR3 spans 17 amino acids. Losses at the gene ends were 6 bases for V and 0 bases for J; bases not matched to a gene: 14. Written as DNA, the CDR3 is TGTGCCTGTAAGAAGGGGGCAGGGGCGAGCTCTGGAAACACCATATATTTT. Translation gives CACKKGAGASSGNTIYF.

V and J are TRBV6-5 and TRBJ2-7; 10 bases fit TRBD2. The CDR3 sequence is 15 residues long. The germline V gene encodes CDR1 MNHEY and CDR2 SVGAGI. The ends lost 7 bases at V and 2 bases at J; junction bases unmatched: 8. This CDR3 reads CASNRLGLAAYEQYF. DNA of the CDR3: TGTGCCAGCAACCGCCTCGGACTAGCGGCCTACGAGCAGTACTTC.

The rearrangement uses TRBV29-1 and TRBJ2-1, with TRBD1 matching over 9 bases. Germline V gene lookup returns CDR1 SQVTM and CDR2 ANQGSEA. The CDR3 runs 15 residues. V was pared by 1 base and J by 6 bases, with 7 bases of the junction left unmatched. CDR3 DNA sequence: TGCAGCGTTGAAGTTCGACAGGGGGTCCCCAATGAGCAGTTCTTC. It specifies CSVEVRQGVPNEQFF.

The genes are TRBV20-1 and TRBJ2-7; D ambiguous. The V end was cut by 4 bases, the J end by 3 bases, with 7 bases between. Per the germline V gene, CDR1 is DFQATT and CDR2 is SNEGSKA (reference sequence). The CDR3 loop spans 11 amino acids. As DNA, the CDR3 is TGCAGTGCTAACTTCAACTACGAGCAGTACTTC. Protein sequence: CSANFNYEQYF.

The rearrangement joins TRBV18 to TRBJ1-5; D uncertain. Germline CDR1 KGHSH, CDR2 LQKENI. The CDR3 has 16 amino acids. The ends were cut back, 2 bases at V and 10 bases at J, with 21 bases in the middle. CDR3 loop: CASSPGGSEGISPQHF. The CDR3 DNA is TGTGCCAGCTCACCAGGAGGTTCAGAGGGAATCAGCCCCCAGCATTTT. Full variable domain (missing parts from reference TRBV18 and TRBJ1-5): NAGVMQNPRHLVRRRGQEARLRCSPMKGHSHVYWYRQLPEEGLKFMVYLQKENIIDESGMPKERFSAEFPKEGPSILRIQQVVRGDSAAYFCASSPGGSEGISPQHFGDGTRLSIL.

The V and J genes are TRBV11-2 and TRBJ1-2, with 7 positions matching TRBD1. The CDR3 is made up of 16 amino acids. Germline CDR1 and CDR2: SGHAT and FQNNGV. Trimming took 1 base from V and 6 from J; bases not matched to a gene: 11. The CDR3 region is CASSLGRQGRMDGYTF. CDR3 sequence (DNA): TGTGCCAGCAGCTTAGGACGACAGGGAAGGATGGATGGCTACACCTTC.

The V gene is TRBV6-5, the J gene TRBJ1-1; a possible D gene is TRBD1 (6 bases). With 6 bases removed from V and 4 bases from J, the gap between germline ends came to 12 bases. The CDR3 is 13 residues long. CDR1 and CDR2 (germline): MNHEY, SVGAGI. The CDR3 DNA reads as TGTGCCAGCAGGAAAACAGGGAGCACTGAAGCTTTCTTT. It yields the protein CASRKTGSTEAFF.

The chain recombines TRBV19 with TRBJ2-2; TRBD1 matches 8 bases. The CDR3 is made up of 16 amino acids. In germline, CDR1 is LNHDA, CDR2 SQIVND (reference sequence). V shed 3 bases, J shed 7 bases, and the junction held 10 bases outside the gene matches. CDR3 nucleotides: TGTGCCAGTAGTATTTCCTCAGGACAGGGCGGCGGGGAGCTGTTTTTT. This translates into CASSISSGQGGGELFF.

CDR3 nucleotide sequence: TGTGCCAGCAGCTTAATAGGGCAGGGTAACAATCAGCCCCAGCATTTT. As protein: CASSLIGQGNNQPQHF. This sequence joins TRBV7-2 and TRBJ1-5, with D maybe TRBD1 (5 bases). V was cut by 2 bases and J by 3 bases, with 14 bases left in between. Looked up from germline, CDR1 is SGHTA and CDR2 is FQGNSA. This CDR3 region has 16 residues.

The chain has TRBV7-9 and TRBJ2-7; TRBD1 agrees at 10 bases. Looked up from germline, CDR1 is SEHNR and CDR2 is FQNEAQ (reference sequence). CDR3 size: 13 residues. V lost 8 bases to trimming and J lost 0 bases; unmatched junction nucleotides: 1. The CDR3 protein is CASRDRGSYEQYF. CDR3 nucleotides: TGTGCCAGCCGGGACAGGGGCTCCTACGAGCAGTACTTC.

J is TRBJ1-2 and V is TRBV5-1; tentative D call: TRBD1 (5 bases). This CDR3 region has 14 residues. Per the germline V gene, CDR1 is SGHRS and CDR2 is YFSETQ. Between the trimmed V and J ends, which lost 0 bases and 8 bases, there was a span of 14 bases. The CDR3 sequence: CASSLGDSGEGYTF. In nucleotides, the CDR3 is TGCGCCAGCAGCTTGGGGGACTCCGGGGAGGGCTACACCTTC.

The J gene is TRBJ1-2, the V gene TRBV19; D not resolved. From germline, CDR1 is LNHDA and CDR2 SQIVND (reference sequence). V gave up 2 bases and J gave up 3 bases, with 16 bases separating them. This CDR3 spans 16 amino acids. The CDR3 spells CASSIPAPFADYGYTF. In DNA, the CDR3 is TGTGCCAGTAGTATACCCGCACCCTTCGCGGACTATGGCTACACCTTC.

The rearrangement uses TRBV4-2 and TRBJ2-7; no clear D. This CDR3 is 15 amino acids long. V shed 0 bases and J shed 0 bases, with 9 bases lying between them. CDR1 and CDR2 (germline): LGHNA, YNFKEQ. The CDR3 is CASSQEWAISYEQYF. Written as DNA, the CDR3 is TGTGCCAGCAGCCAAGAGTGGGCGATCTCCTACGAGCAGTACTTC.

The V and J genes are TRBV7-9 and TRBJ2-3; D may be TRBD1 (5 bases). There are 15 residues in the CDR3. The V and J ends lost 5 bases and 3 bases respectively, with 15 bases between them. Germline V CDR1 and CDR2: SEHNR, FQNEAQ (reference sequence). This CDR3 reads CASSPAPRGTDTQYF. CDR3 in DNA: TGTGCCAGCAGCCCCGCACCTAGGGGAACAGATACGCAGTATTTT.

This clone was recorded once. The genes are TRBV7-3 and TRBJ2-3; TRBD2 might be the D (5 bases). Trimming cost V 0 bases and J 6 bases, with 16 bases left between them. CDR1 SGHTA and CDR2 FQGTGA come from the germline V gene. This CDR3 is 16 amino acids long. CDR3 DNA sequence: TGTGCCAGCAGCTTAACCCCGGCCGGGATGGGGGATACGCAGTATTTT. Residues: CASSLTPAGMGDTQYF.

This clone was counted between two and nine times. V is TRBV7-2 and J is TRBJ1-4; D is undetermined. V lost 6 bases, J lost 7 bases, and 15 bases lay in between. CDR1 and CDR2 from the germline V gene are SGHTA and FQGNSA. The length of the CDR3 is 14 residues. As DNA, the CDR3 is TGTGCCAGCAGTTGGCGAGGAGGAGGTGAAAAACTGTTTTTT. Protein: CASSWRGGGEKLFF.

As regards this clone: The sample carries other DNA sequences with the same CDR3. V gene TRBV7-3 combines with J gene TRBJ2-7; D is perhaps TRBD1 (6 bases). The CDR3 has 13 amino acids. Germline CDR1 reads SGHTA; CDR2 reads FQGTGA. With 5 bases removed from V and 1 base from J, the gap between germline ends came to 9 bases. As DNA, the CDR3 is TGTGCCAGCAGCCCAGGACAGTCCTACGAGCAGTACTTC. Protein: CASSPGQSYEQYF.

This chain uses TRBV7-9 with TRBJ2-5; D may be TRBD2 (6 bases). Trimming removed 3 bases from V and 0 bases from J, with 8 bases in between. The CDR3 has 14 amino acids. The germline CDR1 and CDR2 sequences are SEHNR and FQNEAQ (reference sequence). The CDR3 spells CASSLGDYQETQYF. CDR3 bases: TGTGCCAGCAGCTTGGGGGACTACCAAGAGACCCAGTACTTC.

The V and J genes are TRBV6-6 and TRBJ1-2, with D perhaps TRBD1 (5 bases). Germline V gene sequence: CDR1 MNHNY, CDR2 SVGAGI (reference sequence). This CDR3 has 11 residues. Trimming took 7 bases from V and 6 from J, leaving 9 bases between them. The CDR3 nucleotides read TGTGCCAGCATGGGGCCTAATGGCTACACCTTC. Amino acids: CASMGPNGYTF.

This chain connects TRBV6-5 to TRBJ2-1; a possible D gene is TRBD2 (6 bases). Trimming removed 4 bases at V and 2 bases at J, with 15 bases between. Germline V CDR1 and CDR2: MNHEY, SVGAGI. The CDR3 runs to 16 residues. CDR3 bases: TGTGCCAGCAGTTCCCGGGACTCGGTAGCCTACAATGAGCAGTTCTTC. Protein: CASSSRDSVAYNEQFF.

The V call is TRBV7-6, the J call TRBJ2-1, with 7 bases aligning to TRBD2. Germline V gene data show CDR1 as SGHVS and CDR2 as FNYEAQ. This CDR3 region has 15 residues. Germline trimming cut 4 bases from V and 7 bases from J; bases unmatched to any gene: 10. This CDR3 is CASSSSGVVTNEQFF. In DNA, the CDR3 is TGTGCCAGCAGCTCGAGCGGGGTGGTTACTAATGAGCAGTTCTTC.

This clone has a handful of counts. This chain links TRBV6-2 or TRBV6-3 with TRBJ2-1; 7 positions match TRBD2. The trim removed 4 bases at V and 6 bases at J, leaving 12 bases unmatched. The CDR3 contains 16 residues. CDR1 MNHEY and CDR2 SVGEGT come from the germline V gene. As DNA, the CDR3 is TGTGCCAGCAGTTCGGGGGAAACGGGAGGTGTCAATGAGCAGTTCTTC. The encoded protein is CASSSGETGGVNEQFF.

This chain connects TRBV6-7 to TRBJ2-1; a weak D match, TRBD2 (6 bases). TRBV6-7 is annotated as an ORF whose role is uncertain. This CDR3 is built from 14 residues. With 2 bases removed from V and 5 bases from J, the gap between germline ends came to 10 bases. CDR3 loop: CASSYNKRDNEQFF. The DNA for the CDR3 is TGTGCCAGCAGTTACAACAAGCGGGACAATGAGCAGTTCTTC.

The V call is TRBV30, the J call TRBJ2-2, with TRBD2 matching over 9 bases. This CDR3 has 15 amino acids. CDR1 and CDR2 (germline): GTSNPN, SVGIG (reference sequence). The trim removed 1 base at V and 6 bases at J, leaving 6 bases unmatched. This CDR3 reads CAWSGGLARAGELFF. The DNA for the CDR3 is TGTGCCTGGAGTGGAGGACTAGCGAGGGCCGGGGAGCTGTTTTTT.